Presented here are 3 T cell receptor beta chains from one specimen sequenced in a study of tumor-infiltrating lymphocytes in primary liver carcinoma. Blood RNA was derived from unsorted whole blood, and germline DNA was extracted too. The input was approximately 500 ng total RNA; TCR beta cDNA was made from it with a constant-region primer. Amplification in three nested multiplex PCR rounds with slightly modified ARM-PCR gave rise to TCR beta libraries. Each of the first two PCR rounds ran approximately 10 cycles with TRBV1-TRBV30 forward and C-beta reverse primers. Using its own MiXCR run on the multiplex PCR reads, TCRdb lists one record per CDR3 protein. In the table there are about 200,000 distinct CDR3 sequences, about two thirds of which are singletons. Sequenced sample: peripheral blood. These receptors all stem from a woman aged 60-70 years with primary liver carcinoma and hepatitis B virus infection.

A remark on this clonotype: Because the CDR3's place on the DNA is in doubt, the DNA is left out and the CDR3 is given as listed by TCRdb. The chain recombines TRBV6-1 with TRBJ1-2. The length of the CDR3 is 15 amino acids, counting both ends. Germline V gene lookup returns CDR1 MNHNS and CDR2 SASEGT. CDR3 amino acids: CACSVEAVRYYGYTF.

The V and J genes are TRBV11-2 and TRBJ2-1; 10 positions agree with TRBD2. The V gene's germline CDR1 is SGHAT and CDR2 FQNNGV. The CDR3 sequence is 17 residues long. The CDR3 nucleotides read TGTGTCACCAGCAGGAGACGAGCGGGAGGGCCGGGGGATGAGCAGTTCTTC. Its protein is CVTSRRRAGGPGDEQFF.

A remark on this clonotype: A much larger clone lies a single base off, so this may be a read error. The chain recombines TRBV28 with TRBJ2-7; D might be TRBD1 (6 bases). The V and J ends lost 4 bases and 12 bases respectively, with 13 bases between them. CDR3 length: 11 residues. The germline V gene encodes CDR1 MDHEN and CDR2 SYDVKM. This CDR3 is CASSSLTGRYF. The CDR3, as DNA: TGTGCCAGCAGTTCGCTGACAGGCCGGTACTTC.